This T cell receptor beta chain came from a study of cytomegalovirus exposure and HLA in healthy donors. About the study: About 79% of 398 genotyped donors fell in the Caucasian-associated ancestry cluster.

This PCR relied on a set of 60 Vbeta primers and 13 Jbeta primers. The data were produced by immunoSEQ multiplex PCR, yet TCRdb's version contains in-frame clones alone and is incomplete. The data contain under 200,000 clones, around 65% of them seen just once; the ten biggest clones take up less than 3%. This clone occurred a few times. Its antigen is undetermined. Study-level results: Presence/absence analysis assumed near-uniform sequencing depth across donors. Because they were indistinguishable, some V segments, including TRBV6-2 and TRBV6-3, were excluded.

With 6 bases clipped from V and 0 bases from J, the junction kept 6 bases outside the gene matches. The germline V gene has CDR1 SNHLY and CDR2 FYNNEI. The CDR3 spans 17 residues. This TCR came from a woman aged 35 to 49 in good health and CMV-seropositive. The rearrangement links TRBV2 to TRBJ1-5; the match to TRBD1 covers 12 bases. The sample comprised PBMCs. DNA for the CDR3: TGTGCCAGCAGCCGGGACAGGGGGCCGTATAGCAATCAGCCCCAGCATTTT. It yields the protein CASSRDRGPYSNQPQHF.